The T cell receptor (beta chain) under discussion was sequenced for a study of T-cell reconstitution after alpha-beta-depleted transplantation in children. This clonotype occurred many times. The authors prepared the TCRbeta library with unique molecular identifiers. TCRdb redid the calling of the PCR reads with MiXCR, one entry per CDR3 protein. The table records more than 150,000 distinct CDR3 sequences, around 6.8% of them present only once. Germline V CDR1 and CDR2: LGHDT, YNNKEL (reference sequence). This CDR3 is built from 14 residues. V gave up 0 bases and J gave up 4 bases, with 9 bases separating them.

This TCR was sampled from a human donor who donated a stem cell graft to a child with Wiskott-Aldrich syndrome. The source was PBMCs from the stem cell graft donor, collected from the stem cell graft. The rearrangement links TRBV3-1 to TRBJ1-1, with D perhaps TRBD1 (5 bases). CDR3 bases: TGTGCCAGCAGCCAAGACAGGGCCGGCACTGAAGCTTTCTTT. It specifies CASSQDRAGTEAFF.